One and the same sample provided the 7 T cell receptor beta chains below, sequenced in a study of blood T cell repertoires in COVID-19. The data were produced by immunoSEQ multiplex PCR, yet TCRdb's version contains in-frame clones alone and is incomplete. The data contain 150,000 to 200,000 clones, 80% to 90% of them singletons. The sequenced material came from peripheral blood. The origin of the receptors is a human donor in a cohort sampled during active COVID-19.

The J gene is TRBJ2-2, the V gene TRBV10-3; weak D call: TRBD2 (6 bases). V was cut by 4 bases and J by 6 bases, with 6 bases left in between. This CDR3 has 12 amino acids. Germline values: CDR1 ENHRY, CDR2 SYGVKD. As DNA, the CDR3 is TGTGCCATCAGTGGGGAGGCCGGGGAGCTGTTTTTT. Translated, it gives CAISGEAGELFF.

This rearrangement joins TRBV6-1 to TRBJ1-5; D may be TRBD1 (6 bases). CDR1 and CDR2 from the germline V gene are MNHNS and SASEGT. V dropped 1 base and J dropped 2 bases, with 9 bases sitting between them. This CDR3 comprises 15 residues. This CDR3 reads CASSEEAGGNQPQHF. Written as DNA, the CDR3 is TGTGCCAGCAGTGAAGAAGCAGGGGGCAATCAGCCCCAGCATTTT.

This chain connects TRBV11-1 to TRBJ2-3; TRBD2 might be the D (6 bases). The germline V gene has CDR1 SGHAT and CDR2 FQDESV (reference sequence). V lost 5 bases and J 8 bases, leaving 20 bases between the germline ends. The CDR3 is made up of 15 amino acids. CDR3: CASSTRETRFATQYF. In DNA form, the CDR3 reads TGTGCCAGCAGCACTCGGGAGACGCGGTTCGCTACGCAGTATTTT.

CDR3 region: CASSRKRQGVEAFF. CDR3 coding DNA: TGCGCCAGCAGCCGGAAACGACAGGGAGTTGAAGCTTTCTTT. The chain carries TRBV4-3 and TRBJ1-1; 7 nucleotides agree with TRBD1. Germline loops: CDR1 LGHNA, CDR2 YSLEER. The CDR3 runs to 14 residues. The V gene end was trimmed by 4 bases and the J gene end by 7 bases; junction bases not matched to a gene: 9.

V is TRBV7-7 and J is TRBJ2-1, with D perhaps matching TRBD2 (5 bases). V dropped 4 bases and J dropped 7 bases, with 11 bases sitting between them. The length of the CDR3 is 13 residues. Germline V gives CDR1 SSHAT, CDR2 FNYEAQ (reference sequence). This chain's CDR3 is CASSSDSWNEQFF. CDR3 bases: TGTGCCAGCAGCTCGGACTCCTGGAATGAGCAGTTCTTC.

The chain is built from TRBV15 and TRBJ1-3; D gene uncertain. CDR3 length: 16 amino acids. From germline, CDR1 is LNHNV and CDR2 YYDKDF (reference sequence). V lost 5 bases to trimming and J lost 9 bases, with 23 bases between them. This chain's CDR3 is CATSPVITAKVGTIYF. As DNA, the CDR3 is TGTGCCACCAGCCCAGTTATAACAGCCAAAGTGGGCACCATATATTTT.

The V gene is TRBV5-6, the J gene TRBJ2-5; TRBD2 agrees at 12 bases. Trimming cost V 3 bases and J 5 bases; bases outside gene matches: 2. Germline V gives CDR1 SGHDT, CDR2 YYEEEE. The CDR3 contains 14 residues. CDR3 DNA sequence: TGTGCCAGCAGCTCACTAGCGGGGGGTGAGACCCAGTACTTC. Translating gives CASSSLAGGETQYF.